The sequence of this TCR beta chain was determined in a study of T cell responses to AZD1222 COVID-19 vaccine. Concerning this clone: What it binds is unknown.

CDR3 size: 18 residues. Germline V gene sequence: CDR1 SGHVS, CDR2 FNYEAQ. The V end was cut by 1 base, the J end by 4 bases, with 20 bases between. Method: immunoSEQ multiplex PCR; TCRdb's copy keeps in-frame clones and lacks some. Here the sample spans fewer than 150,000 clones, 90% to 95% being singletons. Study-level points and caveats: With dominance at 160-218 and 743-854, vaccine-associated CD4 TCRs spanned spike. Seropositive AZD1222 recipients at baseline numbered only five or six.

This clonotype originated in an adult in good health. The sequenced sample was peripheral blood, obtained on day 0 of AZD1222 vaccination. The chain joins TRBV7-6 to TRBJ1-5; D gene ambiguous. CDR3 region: CASSLVAGGLMVNQPQHF. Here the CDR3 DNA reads TGTGCCAGCAGCTTAGTCGCTGGCGGTCTTATGGTAAATCAGCCCCAGCATTTT. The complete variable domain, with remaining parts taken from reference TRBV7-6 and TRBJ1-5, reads GAGVSQSPRYKVTKRGQDVALRCDPISGHVSLYWYRQALGQGPEFLTYFNYEAQQDKSGLPNDRFSAERPEGSISTLTIQRTEQRDSAMYRCASSLVAGGLMVNQPQHFGDGTRLSIL.